Given below is one T cell receptor (beta chain) in context. As yet, its antigen is unknown. V was trimmed by 5 bases and J by 6 bases, leaving 20 bases between them. There are 17 residues in the CDR3. Germline V gene sequence: CDR1 LNHDA, CDR2 SQIVND (reference sequence). The sample is drawn from a study of T cell responses to AZD1222 COVID-19 vaccine. Study-wide background: Combined were second doses at about 4 or about 12 weeks.

General study results and limits: Baseline serostatus was positive in only a handful of AZD1222 recipients. Close to half of all spike-specific TCRs reportedly target regions of the variants that are unmutated.

Some clones are missing from TCRdb's copy, which holds only in-frame ones; the method was immunoSEQ multiplex PCR. The sample has more than 150,000 clones; just over 85% are singletons. V is TRBV19 and J is TRBJ1-6; D remains unclear. This TCR derives from an adult in good health. The source was peripheral blood, collected on day 0 of AZD1222 vaccination. The CDR3 here is CASSSQVLTTFNSPLHF. DNA of the CDR3: TGTGCCAGTAGTTCCCAGGTTCTAACGACCTTTAATTCACCCCTCCACTTT.